This TCR beta chain was captured in a study of identical twins. Findings and caveats of the study: Out-of-frame TCR alpha sharing observed in monozygotic twins exceeded model estimates. Clonotypes of the beta chain that were abundant in cord blood carried fewer insertions (memory repertoires showed none).

cDNA carried unique molecular identifiers, and a universal primer site was added by template switching. From the 5' RACE reads, TCRdb called clonotypes with MiXCR, one entry per CDR3 protein. The sample includes around 370,000 distinct CDR3 sequences, approximately 9.1% of them seen just once. Comments on this clonotype: Its antigen is as yet unknown.

The sample consisted of naive T cells sorted from blood. The TCR was taken from a woman in her fifties or sixties in good health.

CDR3 coding DNA: TGTGCCAGCAGTGTGGGTCCCAGGGGTAGGAATGAGCAGTTCTTC. This sequence encodes CASSVGPRGRNEQFF. V is TRBV2 and J is TRBJ2-1; TRBD1 is a possible D gene (6 bases). Germline V gene data show CDR1 as SNHLY and CDR2 as FYNNEI. V shed 4 bases and J shed 7 bases, with 17 bases lying between them. CDR3 size: 15 residues.